The T cell receptor beta chain described here comes from a study of blood T cell repertoires in COVID-19. The wider study: Samples taken during acute and convalescent COVID-19 were collected in the United States, Italy and Spain. The cDNA or gDNA used as material had been derived from T cells, B-cell-depleted T cells, or PBMCs.

Authors' analysis steps: Reference gene primer amplification gave estimated nucleated cell counts. Repertoires were generated with immunoSEQ multiplex PCR, while TCRdb's copy carries only in-frame clones and drops some. V and J calls and clone size are copied from that table; D and trimming were computed from the DNA. The profile shows 190,000 or so clones, approximately 80% of them singletons. Specimen: peripheral blood. The sequence was collected from a human donor with acute or convalescent COVID-19. The donor label of this sample is uncertain.

The CDR3 loop reads CATSIQGAGNTIYF. CDR3 DNA sequence: TGTGCCACGTCTATACAGGGTGCTGGAAACACCATATATTTT. The rearrangement links TRBV10-3 to TRBJ1-3, with D possibly matching TRBD1 (6 bases). V was shortened by 10 bases and J by 2 bases, with 15 bases between the two germline ends. Germline CDR1 reads ENHRY; CDR2 reads SYGVKD. CDR3 length: 14 amino acids.